This TCR beta chain was sequenced for a study of blood T cell repertoires in COVID-19. As for the study in general: The United States, Italy and Spain provided the acute and convalescent COVID-19 samples.

This CDR3 has 14 amino acids. Germline-derived CDR1 and CDR2 are SNHLY and FYNNEI. V lost 4 bases, J lost 7 bases, and 7 bases stayed unmatched. Source study methods: Quantification of nucleated cells was approximated via reference gene primer amplification. Sequenced by immunoSEQ multiplex PCR; TCRdb stores in-frame clones only, minus some. That table furnishes V, J and clone size, whereas the DNA furnished D and trimming. The data contain 69,000 or so clones, roughly 80% of them singletons. Patients in Seattle were enrolled during active infection, then followed longitudinally. The chain has TRBV2 and TRBJ2-1; 7 bases agree with TRBD2. The specimen was peripheral blood. The sequence was collected from a man aged 45-65 years with COVID-19, enrolled during active disease. The DNA of the CDR3 is TGTGCCAGCAGTGTCCGGGACTACCTAAATGAGCAGTTCTTC. Amino acids: CASSVRDYLNEQFF. The full variable domain, in which reference TRBV2 and TRBJ2-1 provide the parts outside the CDR3, is EPEVTQTPSHQVTQMGQEVILRCVPISNHLYFYWYRQILGQKVEFLVSFYNNEISEKSEIFDDQFSVERPDGSNFTLKIRSTKLEDSAMYFCASSVRDYLNEQFFGPGTRLTVL.